This T cell receptor beta chain was recovered during a study of cytomegalovirus exposure and HLA in healthy donors. V lost 0 bases and J lost 5; bases outside the gene matches: 11. Germline-derived CDR1 and CDR2 are LGHNA and YNFKEQ. CDR3 length equals 17 residues. Profiling relied on immunoSEQ multiplex PCR, and the TCRdb table lists in-frame clones only, not all of them. The sample lists under 200,000 clones, approximately 89% occurring once. A word on this clone: As yet, its antigen is unknown.

The study's findings and limits: Researchers counted around 160 TCR beta chains as cytomegalovirus-associated. Researchers reported that a few CMV-associated chains were confirmed in vitro as CMV antigen-specific. Diagnosis of cytomegalovirus status made by the classifier reportedly showed high specificity and sensitivity.

This receptor was taken from a woman under 30 in good health and CMV-seropositive. This chain connects TRBV4-2 to TRBJ2-5, with 8 bases fitting TRBD2. Sequencing was carried out using PBMCs. This chain's CDR3 is CASSQEAVGAGDETQYF. The CDR3, as DNA: TGTGCCAGCAGCCAAGAAGCCGTTGGAGCGGGAGATGAGACCCAGTACTTC.